Given below is one T cell receptor beta chain in context. Its target antigen remains unknown. The sample holds no much larger clone one base away, and base qualities are not on file. This entry comes from a study of T cell responses to AZD1222 COVID-19 vaccine (TCRdb year 2021). For context, the study as a whole: A total of just over 230 trial participants underwent TCR sequencing, of whom 200 to 220 received two doses of AZD1222 and around 26 received two doses of the MenACWY control vaccine. Trial participants were enrolled by age into subgroups of 18-55, 56-69 and 70-plus years, and around 150, 28 and 57 TCR-sequenced participants, respectively, were included in these subgroups. Overall study results and their limits: Most participants were white British and females outnumbered males, and the authors suggested that clonal diversity may have been underestimated. In the small 56-69-year group, the increase in depth fell short of significance, most likely because of low power. Vaccine-associated CD4 TCRs spanned the whole spike protein, with dominant responses in regions 160-218 and 743-854. Because no day 14 peak-response samples were available, repertoires were characterized only after the peak T cell response. After two AZD1222 doses, both the breadth and the depth of spike-specific TCRs were significantly higher than at day 0 and than in MenACWY recipients. Reportedly, close to half of the unique spike-specific TCRs recognized epitopes lying outside the regions that are mutated in the B.1.351 and B.1.1.7 variants. Conclusions about previously exposed vaccinees are limited because only a handful of AZD1222 recipients were SARS-CoV-2 seropositive at baseline.

Via the germline V gene, CDR1 is MNHEY and CDR2 SVGEGT. Between the V and J ends, shortened by 2 bases and 3 bases respectively, the junction contains 8 bases. From the cysteine through the phenylalanine, the CDR3 covers 13 amino acids. Just the 39-base CDR3 DNA is kept, in frame starting at base 1. The CDR3 regions of human TCRbeta chains were analyzed by immunosequencing. The authors' pipeline ran thus. TCRs in the repertoires were compared against a reference library of SARS-CoV-2-specific TCRs that had been generated with the MIRA antigen-specificity platform. Breadth was defined as the fraction of unique TCRs that were SARS-CoV-2-associated. Depth was defined as the fraction of total T cells that were SARS-CoV-2-associated. Using the MIRA data, each spike-specific TCR was assigned both to the spike region to which the TCR was reactive and to a CD4 or CD8 class. Log10-transformed breadth and depth values were compared by one-way ANOVA with Sidak's multiple comparisons tests. Sourced from immuneACCESS, this table was stored by TCRdb with only in-frame sequences that have V and J called. A share of the clones is absent; for the studies checked, an unresolved V gene accounts for under half, and the remainder has no known explanation. That table is the source of V, J and clone size, and D and trimming were worked out from the DNA. The sample profile shows approximately 210,000 clones; approximately 91% of them were found once. The top ten clonotypes cover around 3.7% of the sample.

The time point label for this specimen denotes: about 28 days (+/-7) after the second vaccine dose. AZD1222 recipients given second doses at about 4 weeks or at about 12 weeks were pooled, since spike-specific TCR depth and breadth were not found to differ between the two schedules. Vaccinee samples were obtained from the UK trials COV001 and COV002, which included a single-blind randomized controlled phase 2/3 trial of AZD1222 (ChAdOx1 nCoV-19) in healthy adults. For TCRbeta chain sequencing, PBMC samples from trial participants were taken at day 0 and at day 28 after the second dose. The sequence was obtained from an adult who received the AZD1222 COVID-19 vaccine. This sequence uses TRBV6-2 or TRBV6-3 and TRBJ2-7; matching of 5 bases hints at TRBD2 as the D gene. The source material was peripheral blood, sampled 28 days after the second AZD1222 dose. The CDR3: CASSYAGVYEQYF. The DNA sequence is given as TGTGCCAGCAGTTACGCGGGTGTCTACGAGCAGTACTTC.